Listed below are T cell receptor beta chains from one sample, sequenced in a study of CD8+CD57+ T cells in acquired aplastic anemia. TCRdb itself ran the reads through MiXCR, one entry per CDR3 protein. The sample has approximately 130,000 distinct CDR3 sequences, less than 45% seen once. Sequences were obtained from sorted CD4+, CD8+, or CD8+CD57+ T cells (not recorded which) from PBMCs. The receptors derive from a human donor in good health, serving as a control. CDR3s include the opening cysteine and the closing phenylalanine or tryptophan. D genes are given only for firm matches. Size tells how often a clone was seen (once, few, many) or the class of an expanded clone, and some rows leave it out.

CDR3nt	CDR3aa	d_gene	v_gene	j_gene	abundance
TGTGCCACCAGTGTTGCTGGACAGGGGGCAAACACCGGGGAGCTGTTTTTT	CATSVAGQGANTGELFF	TRBD1	TRBV24-1	TRBJ2-2	many
TGCGCCAGCAGCCAAGCCGGACAGCTCTATGACTACACCTTC	CASSQAGQLYDYTF	-	TRBV4-3	TRBJ1-2	-
TGCGCCAGCAGCTTGGATCCGGGGAAGACAGCCTACGAGCAGTACTTC	CASSLDPGKTAYEQYF	-	TRBV5-1	TRBJ2-7	many
TGTGCCAGCAGAGGGAGACAGATCTATGGCTACACCTTC	CASRGRQIYGYTF	-	TRBV7-2	TRBJ1-2	many
TGTGCCAGCAGTGATGGGTCTAGGGACGGATACACTGAAGCTTTCTTT	CASSDGSRDGYTEAFF	-	TRBV25-1	TRBJ1-1	-
TGTGCCAGCAGTGAATCCCAGGGCAGCCTCGCTGGCTACACCTTC	CASSESQGSLAGYTF	-	TRBV25-1	TRBJ1-2	-
TGTGCCACCAGTGATTGGACTAGCGGGGGGGGTGTTACGCAGTATTTT	CATSDWTSGGGVTQYF	TRBD2	TRBV24-1	TRBJ2-3	many
TGTGCCAGCAGCTACAGCGGGGGGGTCGCCCATGAGCAGTTCTTC	CASSYSGGVAHEQFF	TRBD2	TRBV3-1	TRBJ2-1	many
TGTGCCAGCAGCCACGCTCGAGGGGGCGAGCAGTACTTC	CASSHARGGEQYF	-	TRBV27	TRBJ2-7	-
TGTGCCATCAAATCCAGACTGGACAGGGCCTACGAGCAGTACTTC	CAIKSRLDRAYEQYF	TRBD1	TRBV10-3	TRBJ2-7	once
TGTGCCAGCAGGGAGGACAGGAGCTACACCTTC	CASREDRSYTF	TRBD1	TRBV2	TRBJ1-2	many
TGTGCCAGCAGCTCAGGTGGGATGAACACTGAAGCTTTCTTT	CASSSGGMNTEAFF	-	TRBV5-4	TRBJ1-1	many
TGTGCCAGCATACAGGCAAACTATGGCTACACCTTC	CASIQANYGYTF	-	TRBV5-5	TRBJ1-2	-
TGCAGTGCTAGAGAAGAAGGGAGGAAGCCCCAGCATTTT	CSAREEGRKPQHF	-	TRBV20-1	TRBJ1-5	many
TGTGCCACCAGCAGAGACTTGGTACCCCGCAATCAGCCCCAGCATTTT	CATSRDLVPRNQPQHF	-	TRBV15	TRBJ1-5	many
TGTGCCAGCAGCCGCTCACTACAGGGCCGGTCCCGAAACACCATATATTTT	CASSRSLQGRSRNTIYF	-	TRBV11-1	TRBJ1-3	many
TGCGCCAGCAGCTTGCTAGCGGGGGGTATCGGTGAGCAGTTCTTC	CASSLLAGGIGEQFF	TRBD2	TRBV5-1	TRBJ2-1	few
TGTGCCATCAGTGAGTCGGACAGGGGTTATGGCTACACCTTC	CAISESDRGYGYTF	TRBD1	TRBV10-3	TRBJ1-2	-
TGTGCCAGCAGTTGGGACAACACTGAAGCTTTCTTT	CASSWDNTEAFF	-	TRBV2	TRBJ1-1	-
TGTGCCAGCAGCACTGACAGGAACACTGAAGCTTTCTTT	CASSTDRNTEAFF	-	TRBV7-3	TRBJ1-1	few
TGTGCCAGCAGCCAAGATTATAAGCGGGGGGGGGAGACCCAGTACTTC	CASSQDYKRGGETQYF	TRBD2	TRBV4-2	TRBJ2-5	many
TGCAGTGCTAGTTACAGCGGGGATTACAATGAGCAGTTCTTC	CSASYSGDYNEQFF	TRBD2	TRBV20-1	TRBJ2-1	-
TGCGCCAGCAGTGACACGGTGGGAAATCTCCTCCACTTT	CASSDTVGNLLHF	-	TRBV10-1	TRBJ1-6	-
TGTGCCATCACCGGCGGGACAGATTATGGCTACACCTTC	CAITGGTDYGYTF	TRBD1	TRBV10-3	TRBJ1-2	many
TGTGCCAGCAGCTCCGATTTCCTAGCCTCTAGCACAGATACGCAGTATTTT	CASSSDFLASSTDTQYF	-	TRBV7-9	TRBJ2-3	many
TGCGCCAGCAAAGTTGGCGACGCTCCGCGGGGAAACACCATATATTTT	CASKVGDAPRGNTIYF	-	TRBV10-1	TRBJ1-3	many
TGTGCCAGCAGTGAAGATCGCACCTCCTACGAGCAGTACTTC	CASSEDRTSYEQYF	-	TRBV6-1	TRBJ2-7	many
TGCAGCGTTGAAGAAAGTTTCGAGGATGGCTACACCTTC	CSVEESFEDGYTF	-	TRBV29-1	TRBJ1-2	-
TGTGCCAGCAGCGATACCGGGACAAGGAACACTGAAGCTTTCTTT	CASSDTGTRNTEAFF	-	TRBV7-2	TRBJ1-1	many